Reported below is one T cell receptor (beta chain). What it binds is not known. The use of previously described methods and listed TCR primers produced the bulk TCR libraries. One entry per CDR3 protein, called by TCRdb with MiXCR from the PCR reads. The table lists about 330,000 distinct CDR3 sequences, roughly a quarter of them singletons, with 0.74% in the top ten. The sample originates from a study of molecular identifiers for immune sequencing clone quantification. Study outcomes and limitations: Highly expanded clone sizes could be underestimated by identical TCR molecules that share a barcode.

Libraries for naive CD8 T cells, which were made from approximately 20,000 to 980,000 sorted cells, drew on 10%, 30% or 50% of the RNA. The receptor was isolated from a human donor in good health. Some libraries in this study had Jurkat cell RNA spiked in. The sequenced sample was naive CD8+ T cells from blood, with Jurkat cell RNA spiked in. Noted subset: FACS-sorted CD8+CD4-CCR7+CD45RA+ naive T cells.

Here the CDR3 reads CASRMGTGLYNEKLFF. DNA of the CDR3: TGTGCCAGCAGAATGGGGACAGGCCTATATAATGAAAAACTGTTTTTT. The chain carries TRBV25-1 and TRBJ1-4, with TRBD1 identical over 8 bases. The CDR3 runs to 16 residues. CDR1 and CDR2 (germline): MGHDK, SYGVNS. J lost 4 bases, V lost 6 bases, and 10 bases had no gene match.